The following is a TCR beta chain sequence with its context. The antigen remains undetermined. Reverse transcription of about 0.5 to 1 ug RNA used random hexamers. Across 54 Vbeta and 13 Jbeta, immunoSEQ multiplex PCR amplified TCR beta CDR3. TCRdb processed the immunoSEQ multiplex PCR reads anew with MiXCR; each CDR3 protein has one entry. The repertoire consists of around 180,000 distinct CDR3 sequences, with 93% occurring once and the leading ten covering under 0.095%. The multiple sclerosis control group was made up of treatment-naive patients with stable or active relapsing-remitting disease. Negative isolation yielded CD8+ and CD4+ T cells; FACS enriched TEMRA cells. This entry belongs to a study of CD8 T cells in Susac syndrome. Germline lookup yields CDR1 SGHNT and CDR2 YYREEE (reference sequence). The CDR3 contains 13 residues. V dropped 3 bases and J dropped 6; count of bases not matched to a gene: 2.

General study results and limits: As the study acknowledged, the number of individuals in its TCR sequencing and HLA analysis was relatively small.

Sample: CD4+ T cells from PBMCs. The chain is built from TRBV5-4 and TRBJ2-2; 7 bases are shared with TRBD2. The sequence was collected from a human donor with multiple sclerosis. The CDR3 sequence is CASSSLAAGELFF. CDR3 DNA sequence: TGTGCCAGCAGCTCCCTAGCGGCCGGGGAGCTGTTTTTT.